The next 23 T cell receptor beta chains were all read from a single sample in a study of T cell responses to AZD1222 COVID-19 vaccine. Sequencing was performed with immunoSEQ multiplex PCR; in TCRdb, only in-frame clones are kept and a portion is missing. The table lists 100,000 to 150,000 clones, around 88% of them singletons. Specimen: peripheral blood, collected on day 0 of MenACWY control vaccination. The receptor set was obtained from an adult in good health.

The chain carries TRBV3-1 (or the pseudogene TRBV3-2) and TRBJ1-6; no clear D gene. The CDR3 covers 14 residues. Trimming removed 1 base from V and 5 bases from J, with 6 bases in between. CDR1 is LGHDT, CDR2 YNNKEL, per germline (reference sequence). CDR3 coding DNA: TGTGCCAGCAGCCAAGGGGGAAATAATTCACCCCTCCACTTT. This translates into CASSQGGNNSPLHF.

V usage is TRBV6-2 or TRBV6-3 and J usage is TRBJ2-7; TRBD1 matches at 11 bases. Germline CDR1 is MNHEY and CDR2 is SVGEGT. The CDR3 has 15 residues. The J segment lost 6 bases and the V segment lost 2 bases, leaving 6 bases of the junction unmatched. CDR3 loop: CASSYGPGQGGEQYF. The CDR3 nucleotides read TGTGCCAGCAGTTACGGTCCGGGACAGGGGGGCGAGCAGTACTTC.

The chain uses TRBV5-6 and TRBJ1-4; no firm D call. The CDR3 covers 16 residues. Germline V gives CDR1 SGHDT, CDR2 YYEEEE. The V end was cut by 1 base, the J end by 0 bases, with 10 bases between. The CDR3 spells CASSLYYLSTNEKLFF. The CDR3 DNA follows: TGTGCCAGCAGCTTGTACTACCTGTCAACTAATGAAAAACTGTTTTTT.

This chain joins TRBV18 and TRBJ1-1, with 7 bases aligning to TRBD1. Germline V CDR1 and CDR2: KGHSH, LQKENI. Trimming removed 4 bases from V and 2 bases from J; junction bases left unmatched: 10. The CDR3 covers 16 residues. The CDR3 DNA reads as TGTGCCAGCTCACAAGGATGGGACAGCATAAACACTGAAGCTTTCTTT. Translating gives CASSQGWDSINTEAFF.

The chain carries TRBV4-1 and TRBJ2-1; 7 bases fit TRBD2. This CDR3 region has 13 residues. The J segment lost 6 bases and the V segment lost 6 bases, leaving 5 bases of the junction unmatched. CDR1 and CDR2 from the germline V gene are MGHRA and YSYEKL. CDR3 coding DNA: TGCGCCAGCAGGGCTAGCGGCTTCAATGAGCAGTTCTTC. Its protein product is CASRASGFNEQFF.

The chain links TRBV19 to TRBJ2-1; weak D call: TRBD1 (8 bases). This CDR3 contains 14 residues. Trimming pared 4 bases from V and 3 bases from J, leaving 10 bases between. Germline loops: CDR1 LNHDA, CDR2 SQIVND (reference sequence). This CDR3 reads CASSNRGGYNEQFF. CDR3 coding DNA: TGTGCCAGTAGTAACAGGGGGGGCTACAATGAGCAGTTCTTC.

The chain recombines TRBV7-9 with TRBJ2-7, with 9 bases aligning to TRBD2. Germline trimming cut 2 bases from V and 7 bases from J; bases unmatched to any gene: 12. CDR3 length: 16 amino acids. Germline CDR1 reads SEHNR; CDR2 reads FQNEAQ (reference sequence). CDR3 nucleotide sequence: TGTGCCAGCAGCTTAAGGCGGGTAGCGGGAGTTGGAGAGCAGTACTTC. Translation gives CASSLRRVAGVGEQYF.

This clone has a single count. V and J are TRBV29-1 and TRBJ1-2; tentative D call: TRBD1 (5 bases). The ends were cut back, 6 bases at V and 5 bases at J, with 13 bases in the middle. The CDR3 is made up of 12 amino acids. CDR1 is SQVTM and CDR2 is ANQGSEA in the germline V gene. This chain's CDR3 is CSVETRDYGYTF. The CDR3 nucleotides are TGCAGCGTCGAGACCAGGGATTATGGCTACACCTTC.

V is TRBV14 and J is TRBJ1-2; TRBD1 agrees at 11 bases. The germline V gene encodes CDR1 SGHDN and CDR2 FVKESK. V lost 1 base, J lost 4 bases, and 2 bases stayed unmatched. The CDR3 extends over 15 amino acids. CDR3 nucleotides: TGTGCCAGCAGCCAAGCCGGGACAGGGGGCTATGGCTACACCTTC. It yields the protein CASSQAGTGGYGYTF.

The chain carries TRBV4-2 and TRBJ2-7, with D maybe TRBD1 (6 bases). The germline V and J ends were trimmed by 3 bases and 5 bases, with 17 bases remaining between them. The CDR3 is 15 amino acids. The germline CDR1 and CDR2 sequences are LGHNA and YNFKEQ. The CDR3 loop is CASSQGITGHDEQYF. Here the CDR3 DNA reads TGTGCCAGCAGCCAGGGAATTACAGGGCACGACGAGCAGTACTTC.

This clone was seen only a few times. This chain uses TRBV5-1 with TRBJ2-3; 11 nucleotides align to TRBD2. The CDR3 is 16 amino acids. Trimming took 2 bases from V and 0 from J; bases not matched to a gene: 2. The germline CDR1 and CDR2 sequences are SGHRS and YFSETQ. This chain's CDR3 is CASSFRTSGSTDTQYF. The CDR3 region has the DNA TGCGCCAGCAGCTTCCGGACTAGCGGGAGCACAGATACGCAGTATTTT.

This clone was recorded once. The rearrangement links TRBV28 to TRBJ1-5, with no clear D. This CDR3 contains 14 residues. Trimming cost V 5 bases and J 2 bases, with 10 bases left between them. Germline V lookup: CDR1 MDHEN, CDR2 SYDVKM. Here the CDR3 reads CASSAGRGNQPQHF. CDR3 DNA sequence: TGTGCCAGCAGTGCCGGGAGGGGCAATCAGCCCCAGCATTTT.

The chain joins TRBV7-2 to TRBJ1-2; D remains ambiguous. The V end lost 3 bases, the J end lost 7 bases, and 9 bases lay between the germline ends. This CDR3 region has 12 residues. Germline V gene data show CDR1 as SGHTA and CDR2 as FQGNSA. CDR3 region: CASSFDQSGYTF. CDR3 sequence (DNA): TGTGCCAGCAGCTTCGACCAAAGTGGCTACACCTTC.

V gene TRBV5-1 combines with J gene TRBJ2-3; no clear D gene. The CDR3 has 11 residues. CDR1 is SGHRS, CDR2 YFSETQ, per germline. The V end lost 5 bases, the J end lost 2 bases, and 3 bases lay between the germline ends. CDR3 sequence: CASSTTDTQYF. The CDR3 DNA reads as TGCGCCAGCAGTACCACAGATACGCAGTATTTT.

V and J are TRBV5-1 and TRBJ1-1, with 7 bases fitting TRBD1. Losses at the gene ends were 4 bases for V and 7 bases for J; bases not matched to a gene: 10. The CDR3 covers 14 residues. Germline lookup yields CDR1 SGHRS and CDR2 YFSETQ. CDR3 in amino acids: CASSKGQFRVEAFF. CDR3 coding DNA: TGCGCCAGCAGCAAGGGACAGTTTCGTGTTGAAGCTTTCTTT.

This chain links TRBV7-8 with TRBJ1-2; TRBD1 is a possible D gene (5 bases). This CDR3 is 14 amino acids long. Germline V CDR1 and CDR2: SGHVS, FQNEAQ. The germline V and J ends were trimmed by 5 bases and 3 bases, with 13 bases remaining between them. The CDR3 DNA follows: TGTGCCAGCAGCAAGACAGCCGCCGACTATGGCTACACCTTC. This encodes CASSKTAADYGYTF.

This clone showed up just a few times. The chain combines TRBV27 with TRBJ2-7, with 11 positions matching TRBD2. The length of the CDR3 is 17 residues. The ends lost 7 bases at V and 6 bases at J; junction bases unmatched: 17. Germline V gene sequence: CDR1 MNHEY, CDR2 SMNVEV (reference sequence). DNA of the CDR3: TGTGCCAGCACCCTCACCCGCACGGGACTAGCGGTACTCGAGCAGTACTTC. Protein product: CASTLTRTGLAVLEQYF.

V gene TRBV2 combines with J gene TRBJ1-3; 7 bases line up with TRBD1. The J segment lost 0 bases and the V segment lost 10 bases, leaving 9 bases of the junction unmatched. The CDR3 covers 15 residues. CDR1 and CDR2 from the germline V gene are SNHLY and FYNNEI. The CDR3 DNA sequence: TGTGCCACCCCGGGGGGACAGAGCTCTGGAAACACCATATATTTT. Translation gives CATPGGQSSGNTIYF.

This chain links TRBV5-5 with TRBJ1-1; 8 bases line up with TRBD1. Per the germline V gene, CDR1 is SGHKS and CDR2 is YYEKEE (reference sequence). After removal of 4 bases from V and 5 bases from J, the junction contained 7 bases not matched to a gene. There are 14 residues in the CDR3. The CDR3, as DNA: TGTGCCAGCAGCCGGGGCCAGGGGGCAACTGAAGCTTTCTTT. Translated, it gives CASSRGQGATEAFF.

In DNA, the CDR3 is TGTGCCAGCAGCCAGGCACAGAAGAATTCACCCCTCCACTTT. This encodes CASSQAQKNSPLHF. The chain is built from TRBV5-5 and TRBJ1-6; no definite D call. Germline values: CDR1 SGHKS, CDR2 YYEKEE (reference sequence). V was pared by 4 bases and J by 7 bases, with 12 bases between. The CDR3 sequence is 14 residues long.

This chain uses TRBV27 with TRBJ2-7, with 12 bases lining up with TRBD2. V lost 5 bases, J lost 6 bases, and 14 bases stayed unmatched. Germline lookup yields CDR1 MNHEY and CDR2 SMNVEV (reference sequence). This CDR3 has 17 residues. The CDR3 region is CASSLLQLAGGDAEQYF. The CDR3 coding sequence is TGTGCCAGCAGTCTCCTTCAACTAGCGGGAGGTGACGCCGAGCAGTACTTC.

This sequence joins TRBV11-2 and TRBJ2-7, with 15 bases aligning to TRBD2. The V gene end was trimmed by 4 bases and the J gene end by 1 base; junction bases not matched to a gene: 8. Per germline, CDR1 SGHAT and CDR2 FQNNGV. CDR3 length equals 18 residues. CDR3 coding DNA: TGTGCCAGCAGCTCCGGACTAGCGGGAGGGCAACGGTCCTACGAGCAGTACTTC. Translated, it gives CASSSGLAGGQRSYEQYF.

This clone has a single count. The V call is TRBV2, the J call TRBJ2-4; D gene unclear. This CDR3 contains 14 residues. Trimming took off 7 bases at V and 0 bases at J, with 10 bases between the two ends. The germline V gene encodes CDR1 SNHLY and CDR2 FYNNEI. The CDR3 spells CASIHTEAKNIQYF. CDR3 nucleotide sequence: TGTGCCAGCATCCACACCGAAGCCAAAAACATTCAGTACTTC. Looking up the rest from reference TRBV2 and TRBJ2-4 gives the full variable domain: EPEVTQTPSHQVTQMGQEVILRCVPISNHLYFYWYRQILGQKVEFLVSFYNNEISEKSEIFDDQFSVERPDGSNFTLKIRSTKLEDSAMYFCASIHTEAKNIQYFGAGTRLSVL.